This T cell receptor beta chain was sequenced in a study of T cell responses to AZD1222 COVID-19 vaccine. Germline V gives CDR1 ENHRY, CDR2 SYGVKD. Trimming removed 2 bases at V and 8 bases at J, with 12 bases between. This CDR3 spans 14 amino acids. Assay used: immunoSEQ multiplex PCR; TCRdb lists only in-frame clones, some missing. The sample consists of around 120,000 clones, about 91% of them appearing once. The TCR sequence derives from an adult in good health. Source: peripheral blood, taken on day 0 of AZD1222 vaccination. This chain joins TRBV10-3 and TRBJ1-4, with D unresolved. CDR3 sequence: CAISEGVRSEKLFF. For the CDR3, the DNA is TGTGCCATCAGTGAGGGAGTCCGGTCGGAAAAACTGTTTTTT.